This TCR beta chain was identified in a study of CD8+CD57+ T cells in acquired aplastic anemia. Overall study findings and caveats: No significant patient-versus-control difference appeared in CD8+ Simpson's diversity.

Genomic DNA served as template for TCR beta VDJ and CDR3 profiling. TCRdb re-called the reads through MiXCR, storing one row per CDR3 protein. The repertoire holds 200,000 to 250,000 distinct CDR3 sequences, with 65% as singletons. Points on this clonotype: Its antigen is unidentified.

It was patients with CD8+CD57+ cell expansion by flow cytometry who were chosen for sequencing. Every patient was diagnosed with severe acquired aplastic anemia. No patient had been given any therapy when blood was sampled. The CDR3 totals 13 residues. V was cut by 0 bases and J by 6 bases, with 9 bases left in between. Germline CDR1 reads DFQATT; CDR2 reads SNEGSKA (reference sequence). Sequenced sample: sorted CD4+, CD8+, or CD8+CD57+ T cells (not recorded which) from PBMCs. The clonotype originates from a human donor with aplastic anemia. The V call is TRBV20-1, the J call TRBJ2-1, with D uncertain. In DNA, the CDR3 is TGCAGTGCTAGAGAGTTAGATCTCAATGAGCAGTTCTTC. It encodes CSARELDLNEQFF.